This section outlines one TCR beta chain sequence together with its context. This record comes from a study of brain T cells in children with intractable seizures. V shed 4 bases and J 11 bases; nucleotides not matched to a gene: 13. This CDR3 is 14 amino acids long. CDR1 is SGHAT, CDR2 FQNNGV, per germline. TCRdb keeps only in-frame clones here, not all; method: immunoSEQ multiplex PCR. The table lists 100,000 to 120,000 clones, approximately 94% of them singletons. This receptor was obtained from a boy in the first two years of life with hemimegalencephaly and intractable seizures. The chain couples TRBV11-2 to TRBJ1-1; 7 bases match TRBD1. This specimen was peripheral blood, taken at surgery. The CDR3 sequence: CASSSLEARGQAFF. The CDR3 DNA is TGTGCCAGCAGCTCCTTAGAAGCGAGGGGGCAGGCTTTCTTT. Full variable domain (missing parts from reference TRBV11-2 and TRBJ1-1): EAGVAQSPRYKIIEKRQSVAFWCNPISGHATLYWYQQILGQGPKLLIQFQNNGVVDDSQLPKDRFSAERLKGVDSTLKIQPAKLEDSAVYLCASSSLEARGQAFFGQGTRLTVV.